These 25 T cell receptor beta chains originate from one sample sequenced in a study of blood T cell repertoires in COVID-19. Assay used: immunoSEQ multiplex PCR; TCRdb lists only in-frame clones, some missing. This sample yields fewer than 300,000 clones, of which approximately 85% are seen a single time; roughly 4% belongs to the top ten. The sequenced material came from PBMCs or T cells enriched from blood (not recorded which). The receptors shown here come from a woman aged 30 to 39 who had recovered from COVID-19.

This chain connects TRBV4-2 to TRBJ2-7; 11 nucleotides match TRBD2. Unmatched junction bases numbered 2, after V lost 2 bases and J lost 2 bases. Germline values: CDR1 LGHNA, CDR2 YNFKEQ. This CDR3 region has 15 residues. The CDR3 here is CASSQSSGGTYEQYF. The DNA for the CDR3 is TGTGCCAGCAGCCAATCTAGCGGGGGGACCTACGAGCAGTACTTC.

The chain uses TRBV4-1 and TRBJ2-3; 8 nucleotides agree with TRBD2. Germline V CDR1 and CDR2: MGHRA, YSYEKL. The CDR3 runs 14 residues. V lost 8 bases and J lost 3; bases outside the gene matches: 7. This chain's CDR3 is CASGGIAGTDTQYF. As DNA, the CDR3 is TGCGCCAGCGGTGGAATAGCGGGAACAGATACGCAGTATTTT.

This clone was recorded a few times. The rearrangement uses TRBV11-2 and TRBJ1-6, with no clear D. Germline V CDR1 and CDR2: SGHAT, FQNNGV. The CDR3 spans 17 residues. Trimming stripped 5 bases from V and 5 bases from J, with 19 bases between. The CDR3 sequence: CASSQLSGPDNNSPLHF. The CDR3 DNA reads as TGTGCCAGCAGCCAGCTGAGCGGGCCCGATAATAATTCACCCCTCCACTTT.

This sequence joins TRBV28 and TRBJ2-7; 8 bases are shared with TRBD2. This CDR3 is 14 amino acids long. CDR1 and CDR2 (germline): MDHEN, SYDVKM. V shed 1 base and J 7 bases; nucleotides not matched to a gene: 6. CDR3 residues: CASSLSGGGTEQYF. The CDR3 nucleotides are TGTGCCAGCAGTTTATCTGGCGGGGGGACGGAGCAGTACTTC.

The V and J genes are TRBV15 and TRBJ1-1, with D uncertain. The germline V and J ends were trimmed by 3 bases and 10 bases, with 15 bases remaining between them. The CDR3 is 13 amino acids. The germline V gene encodes CDR1 LNHNV and CDR2 YYDKDF (reference sequence). CDR3: CATSSDPGSLAFF. The CDR3 DNA reads TGTGCCACCAGCAGTGATCCGGGAAGTCTAGCTTTCTTT.

The chain has TRBV5-1 and TRBJ2-5; 9 bases are shared with TRBD2. Germline loops: CDR1 SGHRS, CDR2 YFSETQ. V lost 4 bases and J lost 5; bases outside the gene matches: 6. The CDR3 loop spans 14 amino acids. This CDR3 is CASSPGLAVETQYF. The CDR3 DNA reads TGCGCCAGCAGCCCGGGACTAGCTGTGGAGACCCAGTACTTC.

V usage is TRBV18 and J usage is TRBJ2-3; D is undetermined. V was shortened by 0 bases and J by 2 bases, with 9 bases between the two germline ends. CDR3 length: 15 amino acids. Germline V gene sequence: CDR1 KGHSH, CDR2 LQKENI. CDR3 sequence reads: CASSPPRRYTDTQYF. The CDR3 nucleotides are TGTGCCAGCTCACCACCCCGCAGATACACAGATACGCAGTATTTT.

The chain links TRBV4-2 to TRBJ1-1; the D is unclear. This CDR3 is built from 14 residues. From germline, CDR1 is LGHNA and CDR2 YNFKEQ. V lost 3 bases to trimming and J lost 3 bases, with 11 bases between them. The CDR3 nucleotides are TGTGCCAGCAGCCAGGACCTGAGGGACACTGAAGCTTTCTTT. Translated: CASSQDLRDTEAFF.

The V gene is TRBV3-1 (or the pseudogene TRBV3-2), the J gene TRBJ2-7; 8 bases line up with TRBD1. V shed 4 bases and J 3 bases; nucleotides not matched to a gene: 5. The germline gives CDR1 LGHDT, CDR2 YNNKEL (reference sequence). The CDR3 has 14 amino acids. The CDR3 reads CASSPETGVYEQYF. The CDR3 DNA follows: TGTGCCAGCAGCCCAGAGACAGGGGTCTACGAGCAGTACTTC.

This clone was found a few times. This sequence joins TRBV27 and TRBJ1-5, with D unclear. Trimming removed 5 bases at V and 5 bases at J, with 10 bases between. Germline values: CDR1 MNHEY, CDR2 SMNVEV (reference sequence). The CDR3 covers 13 residues. CDR3 sequence: CASSLTLYQPQHF. DNA for the CDR3: TGTGCCAGCAGTCTTACCCTATATCAGCCCCAGCATTTT.

Ten or more counts support this clone. V is TRBV27 and J is TRBJ2-5; no clear D. The CDR3 spans 12 residues. V lost 4 bases, J lost 1 base, and 4 bases lay in between. CDR1 and CDR2 from the germline V gene are MNHEY and SMNVEV (reference sequence). The DNA for the CDR3 is TGTGCCAGCAGTTCTCGCCAAGAGACCCAGTACTTC. It encodes CASSSRQETQYF.

The gene calls are TRBV27 and TRBJ2-1; no clear D gene. V dropped 5 bases and J dropped 5 bases, with 16 bases sitting between them. CDR1 and CDR2 from the germline V gene are MNHEY and SMNVEV (reference sequence). CDR3 size: 15 residues. CDR3 sequence: CASSPESVLDNEQFF. In nucleotides, the CDR3 is TGTGCCAGCAGTCCAGAGAGCGTGCTGGACAATGAGCAGTTCTTC.

The chain joins TRBV5-6 to TRBJ2-7, with unresolved D. The CDR3 runs to 13 residues. Germline V CDR1 and CDR2: SGHDT, YYEEEE. V lost 3 bases, J lost 3 bases, and 10 bases lay in between. The chain's CDR3 is CASSSITDYEQYF. The CDR3 DNA is TGTGCCAGCAGCTCGATCACAGACTACGAGCAGTACTTC.

The rearrangement links TRBV5-1 to TRBJ2-2, with unresolved D. The germline V gene has CDR1 SGHRS and CDR2 YFSETQ. This CDR3 contains 13 residues. V dropped 2 bases and J dropped 6 bases, with 8 bases sitting between them. The CDR3 spells CASSFARAGELFF. The DNA for the CDR3 is TGCGCCAGCAGCTTTGCTAGAGCCGGGGAGCTGTTTTTT.

The chain combines TRBV15 with TRBJ2-5; perhaps TRBD1 as D (5 bases). CDR3 length: 15 amino acids. Germline CDR1 reads LNHNV; CDR2 reads YYDKDF (reference sequence). Trimming cost V 1 base and J 5 bases, with 14 bases left between them. The CDR3 DNA reads as TGTGCCACCAGCAGAGGGGCAGGGTGGGCCGAGACCCAGTACTTC. It is translated as CATSRGAGWAETQYF.

The chain couples TRBV19 to TRBJ2-7; tentatively, D is TRBD1 (6 bases). The V and J ends lost 8 bases and 1 base respectively, with 15 bases between them. Germline V gene sequence: CDR1 LNHDA, CDR2 SQIVND (reference sequence). The CDR3 runs 14 residues. Written as DNA, the CDR3 is TGTGCCAGTGGGGACACCGACTCTTCCTACGAGCAGTACTTC. As protein: CASGDTDSSYEQYF.

The rearrangement joins TRBV4-1 to TRBJ2-2, with TRBD2 identical over 8 bases. The CDR3 sequence is 17 residues long. With 0 bases clipped from V and 6 bases from J, the junction kept 9 bases outside the gene matches. Germline V gives CDR1 MGHRA, CDR2 YSYEKL. This CDR3 is CASSQDTAAGGPGELFF. The DNA of the CDR3 is TGCGCCAGCAGCCAAGATACAGCGGCGGGAGGTCCCGGGGAGCTGTTTTTT.

The chain recombines TRBV30 with TRBJ2-7, with a possible D match to TRBD1 (6 bases). This CDR3 comprises 11 residues. The germline gives CDR1 GTSNPN, CDR2 SVGIG (reference sequence). The V end lost 5 bases, the J end lost 7 bases, and 12 bases lay between the germline ends. In DNA, the CDR3 is TGTGCCTGGGACACAGGGATAGAGCAGTACTTC. It specifies CAWDTGIEQYF. Looking up the rest from reference TRBV30 and TRBJ2-7 gives the full variable domain: SQTIHQWPATLVQPVGSPLSLECTVEGTSNPNLYWYRQAAGRGLQLLFYSVGIGQISSEVPQNLSASRPQDRQFILSSKKLLLSDSGFYLCAWDTGIEQYFGPGTRLTVT.

This sequence joins TRBV9 and TRBJ1-4; 9 bases fit TRBD1. V lost 4 bases to trimming and J lost 8 bases; unmatched junction nucleotides: 12. Germline V gene data show CDR1 as SGDLS and CDR2 as YYNGEE. CDR3 size: 16 residues. The CDR3 loop reads CASSPGGTGPSEKLFF. The CDR3 DNA sequence: TGTGCCAGCAGCCCCGGGGGGACAGGGCCCTCGGAAAAACTGTTTTTT.

This sequence joins TRBV11-2 and TRBJ2-7, with 7 nucleotides matching TRBD1. With 0 bases clipped from V and 6 bases from J, the junction kept 8 bases outside the gene matches. The CDR3 has 15 residues. Germline V lookup: CDR1 SGHAT, CDR2 FQNNGV. CDR3 protein: CASSLEPVAGGEQYF. The DNA for the CDR3 is TGTGCCAGCAGCTTAGAGCCCGTGGCAGGGGGCGAGCAGTACTTC.

This clone was detected once. The chain combines TRBV2 with TRBJ1-5, with D maybe TRBD1 (5 bases). V was shortened by 6 bases and J by 1 base, with 16 bases between the two germline ends. This CDR3 spans 16 amino acids. Germline V gives CDR1 SNHLY, CDR2 FYNNEI. The CDR3 loop reads CASRARVAASNQPQHF. CDR3 nucleotides: TGTGCCAGCAGGGCCAGGGTGGCAGCCAGCAATCAGCCCCAGCATTTT. The complete variable domain, with remaining parts taken from reference TRBV2 and TRBJ1-5, reads EPEVTQTPSHQVTQMGQEVILRCVPISNHLYFYWYRQILGQKVEFLVSFYNNEISEKSEIFDDQFSVERPDGSNFTLKIRSTKLEDSAMYFCASRARVAASNQPQHFGDGTRLSIL.

This clone was counted only a few times. The chain is built from TRBV4-1 and TRBJ2-7; tentatively, D is TRBD1 (5 bases). Germline lookup yields CDR1 MGHRA and CDR2 YSYEKL. Trimming took 0 bases from V and 0 from J, leaving 6 bases between them. This CDR3 region has 14 residues. The CDR3, as DNA: TGCGCCAGCAGCCAAGATGACAGCTCCTACGAGCAGTACTTC. The encoded protein is CASSQDDSSYEQYF.

The V gene is TRBV15, the J gene TRBJ1-2, with TRBD1 matching 7 bases. The germline V gene encodes CDR1 LNHNV and CDR2 YYDKDF (reference sequence). The CDR3 covers 17 residues. Trimming removed 0 bases from V and 3 bases from J; junction bases left unmatched: 10. The CDR3 region has the DNA TGTGCCACCAGCAGAGATCGGCAGGGCCAGGGGGACTATGGCTACACCTTC. Translating it yields CATSRDRQGQGDYGYTF.

The chain employs TRBV5-8 and TRBJ1-2, with D possibly matching TRBD1 (6 bases). In germline, CDR1 is SGHTS, CDR2 YDEGEE. The CDR3 extends over 13 amino acids. Trimming cost V 4 bases and J 6 bases, with 13 bases left between them. CDR3 sequence: CASSLTGTHGYTF. The CDR3 nucleotides are TGTGCCAGCAGCCTTACAGGGACCCATGGCTACACCTTC. The variable domain in full, with the rest retrieved from reference TRBV5-8 and TRBJ1-2, is EAGVTQSPTHLIKTRGQQATLRCSPISGHTSVYWYQQALGLGLQFLLWYDEGEERNRGNFPPRFSGRQFPNYSSELNVNALELEDSALYLCASSLTGTHGYTFGSGTRLTVV.

CDR3 loop: CASRMLPGLSSRGYTF. CDR3 in DNA: TGTGCCAGCAGGATGCTACCGGGACTTTCATCGCGGGGCTACACCTTC. The chain uses TRBV28 and TRBJ1-2, with a weak D call TRBD1 (5 bases). This CDR3 region has 16 residues. In germline, CDR1 is MDHEN, CDR2 SYDVKM. V lost 6 bases, J lost 8 bases, and 25 bases lay in between.